This record covers a single T cell receptor beta chain. It lacks a known antigen. Per-base quality was not reported, and no clone a single base away is much larger than it. This sample's time point label indicates: cycle 4 day 1 (C4D1), after five to seven weeks of nivolumab. Every trial patient had relapsed after autologous stem cell transplantation, and cohorts A, B and C differed in prior brentuximab vedotin exposure. CD4+ T cells were purified from thawed PBMCs by magnetic negative selection with a Miltenyi CD4+ T cell isolation kit. A total of around 59 patients with relapsed/refractory classical Hodgkin lymphoma made up the trial cohort, and each patient's best overall response was complete response, partial response or progressive disease. Trial patients were treated with single-agent nivolumab in the multi-cohort phase II CheckMate 205 trial. An independent review committee assessed best overall response by applying the 2007 International Working Group response criteria. Trial PBMCs were obtained immediately prior to nivolumab initiation (C1D1) and on therapy at cycle 2 day 1 and cycle 4 day 1. Peripheral blood was collected in 8 mL Vacutainer Cell Preparation Tubes, from which PBMCs were isolated by centrifugation and then cryopreserved. Purified CD4+ and CD8+ fractions were prepared only for cases where an additional PBMC sample was available. Magnetically labelled cells were removed on LS columns in a quadroMACS separator, and the flow-through was collected as the purified fraction.

This sample is drawn from a study of PD-1 blockade in classical Hodgkin lymphoma (dated by TCRdb to 2018 to 2021). For the study in its entirety: Nivolumab dosing was 3 mg/kg intravenously every 2 weeks, continuing until either disease progression or unacceptable toxicity. A peripheral blood immune signature of response to PD-1 blockade in classical Hodgkin lymphoma was defined using TCR beta sequencing and CyTOF.

The paper's findings and limits, for the study overall: Baseline TCR diversity was reported to be lower in newly diagnosed patients than in healthy donors and to be lower still in relapsed/refractory patients. Trial patients with a complete response had baseline diversity similar to that of newly diagnosed patients, while partial responders and progressors had significantly lower diversity. The study was limited to a single clinical trial cohort, and causes of repertoire differences, possibly disease activity or prior therapy, remained undefined. Diversity was lower in patients who began nivolumab less than 1 year after ASCT, so these patients were left out of later analyses to avoid confounding by immune reconstitution. By C4D1, a significant rise was seen in CD4+ TCR diversity but not in CD8+ TCR diversity (p=0.0027 vs p=0.16), and the rise was most apparent among complete responders (p=0.02).

Genomic DNA was extracted with the Qiagen DNeasy kit from unsorted PBMCs and from negatively selected CD4+ and CD8+ fractions. TCR beta CDR3 regions were subjected to amplification by immunoSEQ multiplex PCR with primers that anneal to V and J segments. Amplification bias was minimized using a synthetic immune receptor repertoire, and residual bias was removed computationally after sequencing. The source study handled its data this way. Custom Python scripts were used to quantify repertoire diversity as the Shannon entropy index. The unsorted, CD4+ and CD8+ repertoires were each analyzed separately, with the exception of combined analyses, where CD4+ and CD8+ sequences were merged in silico. A clone was considered expanded if an increase in frequency of at least 2-fold after treatment relative to C1D1 was found, and a pseudocount of 0.5 was applied to clones undetected at baseline. Clones with 0 or 1 copy at C1D1 were defined as singleton clones, while clones with 2 or more copies were defined as non-singleton clones. Clones expanded in unsorted samples were annotated as CD4+, CD8+ or unknown by matching protein sequences in sorted samples from the same patient. Wilcoxon tests on paired samples were used to test diversity changes from C1D1 to C4D1. Held by TCRdb, this immuneACCESS table contains in-frame sequences only and omits some clones. Under half of the omission traces to an unresolved V gene where checked; the cause of the rest is unknown. V and J calls and clone size come straight from that table; D and trimming were deduced from the DNA. Here the sample has 30,000 to 35,000 clones; roughly 80% occur a single time. The top ten constitute approximately 0.81% of the sample.

Taken from the germline V gene, the CDR1 and CDR2 loops are MNHNS and SASEGT. Spanning cysteine to phenylalanine, the CDR3 consists of 16 amino acids. Only CDR3 DNA remains: 48 bases, in frame from the first base. The trim is 4 bases for V and 0 bases for J, with a gap of 12 bases between the germline ends. The sequence was collected from a human donor with classical Hodgkin lymphoma. This receptor chain uses TRBV6-1 and TRBJ2-2, with an unclear D gene assignment. This specimen was CD4+ T cells from blood, taken before the fourth cycle of nivolumab. CDR3 sequence: CASSGRGRANTGELFF. The nucleotide sequence reads TGTGCCAGCAGTGGGAGAGGTCGCGCGAACACCGGGGAGCTGTTTTTT.